This paragraph reports one TCR beta chain. This specimen belongs to a study of blood T cell repertoires in COVID-19. Across the study: Both acute and convalescent COVID-19 samples were obtained from the United States, Italy and Spain. Sources were T cells, B-cell-depleted T cells, or PBMCs; the material itself was cDNA or gDNA.

In germline, CDR1 is SNHLY, CDR2 FYNNEI. The germline V and J ends were trimmed by 3 bases and 4 bases, with 9 bases remaining between them. The CDR3 consists of 13 residues. Original methodology: Reference gene primer amplification gave nucleated cell count estimates. Profiling relied on immunoSEQ multiplex PCR, and the TCRdb table lists in-frame clones only, not all of them. V and J calls and clone size follow that table, whereas D and trimming were derived from the DNA. The data show under 350,000 clones, with 85% seen just once and around 7.8% held by the top ten. Sequenced sample: peripheral blood. The receptor was isolated from a human donor in a cohort sampled during active COVID-19. This chain joins TRBV2 and TRBJ2-5; no reliable D call. The CDR3 protein is CASSDGVGETQYF. The CDR3 region has the DNA TGTGCCAGCAGTGATGGAGTTGGAGAGACCCAGTACTTC.